This entry lists 8 T cell receptor beta chains sequenced from one sample in a study of CD8 T cells in ankylosing spondylitis. TCRdb reanalysed the 5' RACE reads using MiXCR and keeps one entry per CDR3 protein. In the table there are hundreds of thousands of distinct CDR3 sequences, roughly 25% of which are singletons. Sequenced sample: blood, either unsorted or a sorted T cell fraction (not recorded which). The receptors were sampled from a male donor with ankylosing spondylitis or in good health (not recorded which).

This clonotype has a count of ten or more. The chain links TRBV29-1 to TRBJ2-2, with unresolved D. In germline, CDR1 is SQVTM, CDR2 ANQGSEA. V lost 4 bases to trimming and J lost 3 bases, with 6 bases between them. CDR3 length: 12 amino acids. The CDR3 nucleotides read TGCAGCGTTGTGGGGTACACCGGGGAGCTGTTTTTT. Protein product: CSVVGYTGELFF.

The table lists this clonotype with many counts. The V and J genes are TRBV10-3 and TRBJ1-1; D might be TRBD1 (6 bases). V gave up 4 bases and J gave up 5 bases, with 23 bases separating them. This CDR3 comprises 17 residues. The germline CDR1 and CDR2 sequences are ENHRY and SYGVKD. Here the CDR3 reads CAISGDTDSRRGTEAFF. In DNA form, the CDR3 reads TGTGCCATCAGTGGGGACACGGACAGCCGGCGGGGGACTGAAGCTTTCTTT.

This clonotype was observed many times. The chain joins TRBV6-5 to TRBJ1-1, with D unresolved. Trimming shortened V by 4 bases and J by 5 bases, and 14 bases separated the two germline ends. Germline assignment: CDR1 MNHEY and CDR2 SVGAGI. The length of the CDR3 is 14 residues. CDR3 sequence reads: CASSFGALGTEAFF. CDR3 coding DNA: TGTGCCAGCAGTTTTGGAGCTTTGGGGACTGAAGCTTTCTTT.

This clonotype was counted between two and nine times. The chain is built from TRBV11-2 and TRBJ2-5; 16 bases are shared with TRBD2. Germline lookup yields CDR1 SGHAT and CDR2 FQNNGV. The CDR3 spans 17 residues. V gave up 4 bases and J gave up 2 bases; unmatched junction bases: 4. Here the CDR3 DNA reads TGTGCCAGCAGCTCGGGACTAGCGGGAGGGCCTCAAGAGACCCAGTACTTC. Protein: CASSSGLAGGPQETQYF.

The V gene is TRBV27, the J gene TRBJ2-5, with TRBD2 matching 11 bases. CDR1 is MNHEY, CDR2 SMNVEV, per germline (reference sequence). The J segment lost 3 bases and the V segment lost 2 bases, leaving 8 bases of the junction unmatched. This CDR3 region has 17 residues. The CDR3 bases are TGTGCCAGCAGTTTAAAAATGAGACTAGCGGGAAAAGAGACCCAGTACTTC. Translation gives CASSLKMRLAGKETQYF.

This clonotype has a count of ten or more. This chain links TRBV3-1 with TRBJ2-1, with 7 nucleotides matching TRBD2. The trim removed 3 bases at V and 6 bases at J, leaving 2 bases unmatched. Germline V lookup: CDR1 LGHDT, CDR2 YNNKEL (reference sequence). There are 13 residues in the CDR3. In DNA, the CDR3 is TGTGCCAGCAGCCACTCGGGGGGCAATGAGCAGTTCTTC. Protein: CASSHSGGNEQFF.

Here the CDR3 DNA reads TGTGCCAGCAGCCAAGGGGGGGCCCTGAACCACTTT. Its translation: CASSQGGALNHF. The gene calls are TRBV3-1 and TRBJ1-6, with D possibly matching TRBD1 (6 bases). Trimming stripped 1 base from V and 18 bases from J, with 13 bases between. This CDR3 region has 12 residues. The germline V gene has CDR1 LGHDT and CDR2 YNNKEL (reference sequence).

At least ten counts were recorded for this clonotype. V is TRBV4-1 and J is TRBJ2-5; 7 nucleotides line up with TRBD2. CDR3 length equals 17 residues. CDR1 is MGHRA and CDR2 is YSYEKL in the germline V gene. Trimming at V came to 2 bases and at J to 2 bases, leaving 11 bases not matched to a gene. This CDR3 reads CASSQKGGRELQETQYF. In DNA form, the CDR3 reads TGCGCCAGCAGCCAAAAGGGCGGGCGGGAGTTACAAGAGACCCAGTACTTC.